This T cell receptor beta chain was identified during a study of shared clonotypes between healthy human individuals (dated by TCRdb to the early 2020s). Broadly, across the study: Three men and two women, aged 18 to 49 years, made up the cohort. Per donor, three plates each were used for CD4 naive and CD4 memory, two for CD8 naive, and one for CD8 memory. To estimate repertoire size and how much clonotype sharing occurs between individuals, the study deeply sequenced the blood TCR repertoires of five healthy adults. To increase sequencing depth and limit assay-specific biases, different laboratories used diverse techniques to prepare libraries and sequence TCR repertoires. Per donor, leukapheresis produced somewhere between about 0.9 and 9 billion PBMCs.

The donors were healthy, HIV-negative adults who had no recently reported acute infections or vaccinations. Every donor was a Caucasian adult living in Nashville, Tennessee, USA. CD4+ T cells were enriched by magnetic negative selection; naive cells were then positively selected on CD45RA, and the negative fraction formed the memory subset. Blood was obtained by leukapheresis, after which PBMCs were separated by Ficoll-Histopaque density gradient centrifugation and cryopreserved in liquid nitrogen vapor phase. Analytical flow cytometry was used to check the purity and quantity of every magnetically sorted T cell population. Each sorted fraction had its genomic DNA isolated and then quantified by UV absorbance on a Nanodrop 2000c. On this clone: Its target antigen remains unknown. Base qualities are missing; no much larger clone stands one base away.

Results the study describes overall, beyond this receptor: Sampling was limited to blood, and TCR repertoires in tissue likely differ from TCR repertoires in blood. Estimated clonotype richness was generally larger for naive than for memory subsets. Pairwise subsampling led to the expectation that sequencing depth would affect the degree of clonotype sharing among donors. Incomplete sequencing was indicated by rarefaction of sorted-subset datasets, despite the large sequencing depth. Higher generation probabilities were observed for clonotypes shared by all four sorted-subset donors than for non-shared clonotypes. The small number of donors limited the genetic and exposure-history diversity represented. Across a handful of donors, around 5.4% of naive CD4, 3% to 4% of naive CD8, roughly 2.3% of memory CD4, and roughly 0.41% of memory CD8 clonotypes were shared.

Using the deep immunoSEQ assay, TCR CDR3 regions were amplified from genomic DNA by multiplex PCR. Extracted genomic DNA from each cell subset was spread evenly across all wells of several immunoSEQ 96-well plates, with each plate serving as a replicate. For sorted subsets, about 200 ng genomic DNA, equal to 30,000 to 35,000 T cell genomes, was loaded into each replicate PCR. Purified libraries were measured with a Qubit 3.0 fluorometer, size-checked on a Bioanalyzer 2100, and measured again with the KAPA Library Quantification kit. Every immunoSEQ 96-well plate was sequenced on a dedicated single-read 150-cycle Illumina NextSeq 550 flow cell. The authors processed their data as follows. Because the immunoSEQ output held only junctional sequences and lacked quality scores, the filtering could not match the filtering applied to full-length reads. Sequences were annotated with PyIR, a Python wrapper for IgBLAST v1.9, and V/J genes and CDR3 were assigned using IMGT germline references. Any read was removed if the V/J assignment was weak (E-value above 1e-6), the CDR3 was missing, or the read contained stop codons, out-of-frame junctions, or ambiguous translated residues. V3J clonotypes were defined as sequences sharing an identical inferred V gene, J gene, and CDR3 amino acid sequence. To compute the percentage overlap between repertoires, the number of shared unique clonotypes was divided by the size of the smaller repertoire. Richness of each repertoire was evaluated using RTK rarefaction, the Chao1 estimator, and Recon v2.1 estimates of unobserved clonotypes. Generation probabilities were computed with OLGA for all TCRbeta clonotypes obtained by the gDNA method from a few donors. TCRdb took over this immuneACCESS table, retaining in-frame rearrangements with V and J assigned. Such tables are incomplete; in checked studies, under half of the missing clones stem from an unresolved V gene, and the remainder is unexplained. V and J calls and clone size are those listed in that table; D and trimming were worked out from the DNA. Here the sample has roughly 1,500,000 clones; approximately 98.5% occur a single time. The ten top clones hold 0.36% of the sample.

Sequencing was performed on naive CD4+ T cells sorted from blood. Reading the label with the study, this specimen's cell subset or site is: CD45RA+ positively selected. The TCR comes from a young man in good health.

The CDR3 reads as follows: CATQGLLTGELFF. The DNA sequence is TGCGCCACACAGGGTTTGCTCACCGGGGAGCTGTTTTTT. This sequence uses TRBV10-1 and TRBJ2-2; a tentative D call is TRBD1 (6 bases match). From the cysteine up to the phenylalanine, the CDR3 has a length of 13 residues. Only the CDR3 part of the read is kept: 39 bases, read in frame from the first base. V is cut by 10 bases and J by 4 bases, and the space between the germline ends is 13 bases. In the germline V gene (reference sequence), CDR1 corresponds to WNHNN and CDR2 to SYGVQD.